This note documents a single T cell receptor beta chain sequence. Its target is not known. Patients were ruled out by autoimmune disease history or systemic immunosuppression. This sample is drawn from a study of OX40 agonist ivuxolimab in advanced cancers. Background on the study: Patients received the agonistic anti-OX40 (CD134) antibody ivuxolimab. General study findings and limits: Both CD4+ and CD8+ T cell populations in blood had undergone clonal expansion by week 6 at 0.1 to 3.0 mg/kg.

Germline-derived CDR1 and CDR2 are SNHLY and FYNNEI. V was clipped by 6 bases and J by 5 bases, with 7 bases between them. The CDR3 is 11 amino acids. Clones were read by immunoSEQ multiplex PCR, and TCRdb kept only the in-frame ones, dropping some. The sample holds around 82,000 clones; 70% to 90% are singletons and the top ten take approximately 0.47%. The rearrangement joins TRBV2 to TRBJ2-5; a possible D gene is TRBD1 (5 bases). This TCR came from an adult with an advanced solid tumor such as melanoma, head and neck, liver or kidney cancer. Sequenced material: CD4+ or CD8+ T cells sorted from blood, taken in a trial of the OX40 agonist ivuxolimab. The CDR3 DNA is TGTGCCAGCAGAAGACAGGAGACCCAGTACTTC. As protein: CASRRQETQYF.